One sample yielded the 30 T cell receptor beta chains listed below, sequenced in a study of cytomegalovirus exposure and HLA in healthy donors. Use of 60 Vbeta and 13 Jbeta primers characterized the PCR. TCRdb's copy holds only in-frame clones and misses some; the assay was immunoSEQ multiplex PCR. Of around 150,000 clones in the sample, 75% are singletons; the top ten hold 2.5% to 3%. Sequences were obtained from PBMCs. The receptor source for this set is a woman in her forties or fifties in good health and CMV-seropositive.

The chain couples TRBV7-2 to TRBJ1-5; D not resolved. The CDR3 is 14 residues long. Germline-derived CDR1 and CDR2 are SGHTA and FQGNSA. With 1 base removed from V and 7 bases from J, the gap between germline ends came to 11 bases. CDR3 protein: CASSLEAGMQPQHF. DNA of the CDR3: TGTGCCAGCAGCTTAGAGGCAGGCATGCAGCCCCAGCATTTT.

V gene TRBV5-1 combines with J gene TRBJ2-2; 10 bases are shared with TRBD2. The germline V gene encodes CDR1 SGHRS and CDR2 YFSETQ. The ends lost 4 bases at V and 6 bases at J; junction bases unmatched: 6. The CDR3 is made up of 15 amino acids. In nucleotides, the CDR3 is TGCGCCAGCAGCCCTCTAGCGGGGGAGGCCGGGGAGCTGTTTTTT. Translated: CASSPLAGEAGELFF.

The chain is built from TRBV29-1 and TRBJ2-3; 7 bases match TRBD1. Germline V lookup: CDR1 SQVTM, CDR2 ANQGSEA. There are 16 residues in the CDR3. The V and J ends lost 7 bases and 0 bases, in that order; junction bases with no gene match: 13. The CDR3 nucleotides are TGCAGCGGTACCGACAGGGAATTTAAAAGCACAGATACGCAGTATTTT. Translating gives CSGTDREFKSTDTQYF.

The V call is TRBV5-1, the J call TRBJ2-5; 10 nucleotides match TRBD1. The CDR3 is 15 amino acids. With V trimmed by 0 bases and J by 4 bases, 3 bases remained unmatched. Germline CDR1 and CDR2: SGHRS and YFSETQ. This CDR3 is CASSLATGGGETQYF. The CDR3 DNA reads TGCGCCAGCAGCTTGGCGACAGGGGGCGGAGAGACCCAGTACTTC. The full variable domain, with the rest looked up from reference TRBV5-1 and TRBJ2-5, is KAGVTQTPRYLIKTRGQQVTLSCSPISGHRSVSWYQQTPGQGLQFLFEYFSETQRNKGNFPGRFSGRQFSNSRSEMNVSTLELGDSALYLCASSLATGGGETQYFGPGTRLLVL.

This chain connects TRBV11-2 to TRBJ1-3, with D unclear. This CDR3 has 13 residues. V was cut by 7 bases and J by 0 bases, with 7 bases left in between. Per the germline V gene, CDR1 is SGHAT and CDR2 is FQNNGV. This chain's CDR3 is CASTYLSGNTIYF. For the CDR3, the DNA is TGTGCCAGCACCTACCTCTCTGGAAACACCATATATTTT. Together with reference TRBV11-2 and TRBJ1-3, the CDR3 gives the full variable domain: EAGVAQSPRYKIIEKRQSVAFWCNPISGHATLYWYQQILGQGPKLLIQFQNNGVVDDSQLPKDRFSAERLKGVDSTLKIQPAKLEDSAVYLCASTYLSGNTIYFGEGSWLTVV.

This sequence joins TRBV6-5 and TRBJ1-2; no definite D call. Germline values: CDR1 MNHEY, CDR2 SVGAGI. The CDR3 extends over 16 amino acids. Between the trimmed V and J ends, which lost 0 bases and 0 bases, there was a span of 11 bases. This CDR3 is CASSYSYPESNYGYTF. CDR3 in DNA: TGTGCCAGCAGTTACTCTTATCCCGAGTCTAACTATGGCTACACCTTC.

V is TRBV27 and J is TRBJ2-7, with a tentative D call TRBD1 (6 bases). Trimming removed 3 bases at V and 7 bases at J, with 16 bases between. Germline V gene sequence: CDR1 MNHEY, CDR2 SMNVEV (reference sequence). There are 14 residues in the CDR3. Written as DNA, the CDR3 is TGTGCCAGCAGTTTTAACAGGGAAGCGAGAGAGCAGTACTTC. Its protein is CASSFNREAREQYF.

The chain is built from TRBV6-5 and TRBJ1-1; 7 bases line up with TRBD1. The germline CDR1 and CDR2 sequences are MNHEY and SVGAGI. The CDR3 is made up of 16 amino acids. V dropped 4 bases and J dropped 2; count of bases not matched to a gene: 10. CDR3 loop: CASSSRTGGGNTEAFF. CDR3 nucleotides: TGTGCCAGCAGTTCCCGGACAGGAGGGGGTAACACTGAAGCTTTCTTT.

The chain employs TRBV2 and TRBJ2-1, with D maybe TRBD2 (5 bases). The CDR3 totals 12 residues. Trimming took off 7 bases at V and 4 bases at J, with 8 bases between the two ends. The germline gives CDR1 SNHLY, CDR2 FYNNEI. The CDR3 spells CASKLDYNEQFF. The CDR3 nucleotides read TGTGCCAGCAAACTAGATTACAATGAGCAGTTCTTC.

This chain links TRBV9 with TRBJ2-5; D is undetermined. Germline assignment: CDR1 SGDLS and CDR2 YYNGEE. This CDR3 spans 14 amino acids. Deletions cut 1 base from V and 5 bases from J, with 12 bases between. CDR3: CASSVTFVPETQYF. The CDR3 DNA follows: TGTGCCAGCAGCGTAACTTTCGTTCCGGAGACCCAGTACTTC.

This clone has only one observation. The rearrangement uses TRBV28 and TRBJ1-5; D gene ambiguous. Germline lookup yields CDR1 MDHEN and CDR2 SYDVKM. CDR3 length: 15 residues. V lost 7 bases, J lost 3 bases, and 16 bases lay in between. The CDR3 DNA reads TGTGCCAGCACCAAATGGGCAAGTGACAATCAGCCCCAGCATTTT. Its protein product is CASTKWASDNQPQHF.

V and J are TRBV6-1 and TRBJ2-2; no reliable D call. V lost 6 bases, J lost 5 bases, and 13 bases lay in between. CDR3 length: 14 residues. Germline V gives CDR1 MNHNS, CDR2 SASEGT. The CDR3 DNA follows: TGTGCCAGCAGATTGGTCTGGCAGACCGGGGAGCTGTTTTTT. This encodes CASRLVWQTGELFF.

The chain combines TRBV10-3 with TRBJ1-3; 10 bases are shared with TRBD1. The CDR3 spans 14 residues. The germline V gene encodes CDR1 ENHRY and CDR2 SYGVKD. V dropped 6 bases and J dropped 2; count of bases not matched to a gene: 1. The chain's CDR3 is CAIRTGGTGNTIYF. The DNA of the CDR3 is TGTGCCATCAGGACAGGGGGCACTGGAAACACCATATATTTT.

This clone was seen only a few times. The rearrangement joins TRBV29-1 to TRBJ2-2, with TRBD2 matching 14 bases. The V segment lost 4 bases and the J segment 7 bases; nucleotides outside the gene matches: 5. The CDR3 loop spans 15 amino acids. Germline V gene lookup returns CDR1 SQVTM and CDR2 ANQGSEA. In DNA form, the CDR3 reads TGCAGCGTTGCAGGGACTAGCGGGGGAGTCGGGGAGCTGTTTTTT. Translated, it gives CSVAGTSGGVGELFF.

The table lists this clone with a count of one. This chain uses TRBV7-6 with TRBJ1-5; possibly TRBD1 for D (5 bases). Deletions cut 4 bases from V and 8 bases from J, with 18 bases between. The germline V gene encodes CDR1 SGHVS and CDR2 FNYEAQ. The CDR3 has 15 residues. CDR3 in DNA: TGTGCCAGCAGCTCCCGAGCGGGGCTCCTGGAGCCCCAGCATTTT. Translating it yields CASSSRAGLLEPQHF.

This clone has a handful of counts. The J gene is TRBJ2-5, the V gene TRBV5-1; 8 bases align to TRBD2. Germline CDR1 is SGHRS and CDR2 is YFSETQ. The CDR3 extends over 15 amino acids. Trimming at V came to 1 base and at J to 2 bases, leaving 4 bases not matched to a gene. In DNA form, the CDR3 reads TGCGCCAGCAGCTTGCTGACGGGGGGGCAAGAGACCCAGTACTTC. It translates to CASSLLTGGQETQYF.

This sequence joins TRBV19 and TRBJ1-2; tentative D call: TRBD1 (6 bases). Germline CDR1 and CDR2: LNHDA and SQIVND (reference sequence). The CDR3 has 16 residues. V was trimmed by 7 bases and J by 1 base, leaving 19 bases between them. CDR3 nucleotides: TGTGCCAGTACCCAGGGACAACGGCTAAATAACTATGGCTACACCTTC. As protein: CASTQGQRLNNYGYTF.

The J gene is TRBJ1-2, the V gene TRBV4-1; 9 nucleotides match TRBD1. The trim removed 4 bases at V and 8 bases at J, leaving 17 bases unmatched. Germline V CDR1 and CDR2: MGHRA, YSYEKL. The CDR3 is 17 amino acids. The CDR3 spells CASSRQQGAGTVDGYTF. CDR3 in DNA: TGCGCCAGCAGCCGCCAACAGGGGGCGGGAACGGTGGACGGCTACACCTTC.

The chain has TRBV5-1 and TRBJ2-5; 7 nucleotides align to TRBD2. CDR3 length: 13 amino acids. V dropped 0 bases and J dropped 11; count of bases not matched to a gene: 7. From germline, CDR1 is SGHRS and CDR2 YFSETQ. CDR3 sequence reads: CASSLGPRGEQYF. DNA for the CDR3: TGCGCCAGCAGCTTGGGGCCCCGGGGGGAGCAGTACTTC.

This clone is a singleton in its sample. CDR3 residues: CASRRGGTPNYGYTF. CDR3 nucleotides: TGTGCCAGCAGGAGGGGGGGAACTCCTAACTATGGCTACACCTTC. This chain joins TRBV9 and TRBJ1-2; TRBD1 might be the D (6 bases). CDR1 SGDLS and CDR2 YYNGEE come from the germline V gene. The CDR3 covers 15 residues. Trimming took 5 bases from V and 0 from J, leaving 14 bases between them.

The chain has TRBV5-6 and TRBJ2-5, with D perhaps TRBD2 (6 bases). CDR3 length: 17 residues. Trimming pared 4 bases from V and 3 bases from J, leaving 22 bases between. Germline CDR1 SGHDT, CDR2 YYEEEE. CDR3 nucleotides: TGTGCCAGCAGCAATTACCAGTTGGGACTGGAGAAAGAGACCCAGTACTTC. Its translation is CASSNYQLGLEKETQYF.

The rearrangement joins TRBV5-6 to TRBJ2-3; TRBD2 aligns across 7 bases. CDR1 is SGHDT, CDR2 YYEEEE, per germline. The CDR3 totals 15 residues. V lost 4 bases to trimming and J lost 6 bases; unmatched junction nucleotides: 11. The CDR3 sequence is CASSPGLGLGDTQYF. The CDR3 coding sequence is TGTGCCAGCAGCCCAGGACTAGGCCTAGGGGATACGCAGTATTTT.

This clone occurred once. The V and J genes are TRBV5-1 and TRBJ1-3; possible D gene TRBD1, 5 bases. CDR3 length: 13 residues. Germline CDR1 is SGHRS and CDR2 is YFSETQ. Trimming removed 0 bases from V and 7 bases from J, with 8 bases in between. In DNA, the CDR3 is TGCGCCAGCAGCTTGGGCGGGACTAACACCATATATTTT. This encodes CASSLGGTNTIYF.

The V gene is TRBV19, the J gene TRBJ2-1; the match to TRBD2 covers 13 bases. From germline, CDR1 is LNHDA and CDR2 SQIVND (reference sequence). The CDR3 spans 15 residues. The V segment lost 3 bases and the J segment 12 bases; nucleotides outside the gene matches: 8. The CDR3 DNA reads as TGTGCCAGTAGTATTTCCGGGACTAGCGGGGAGGGGCAGTTCTTC. Translation gives CASSISGTSGEGQFF.

CDR3 in amino acids: CASSQSSGGLYNEQFF. In DNA, the CDR3 is TGCGCCAGCAGCCAAAGTAGCGGGGGCCTCTACAATGAGCAGTTCTTC. The chain employs TRBV4-1 and TRBJ2-1; TRBD2 aligns across 9 bases. V shed 2 bases and J 3 bases; nucleotides not matched to a gene: 5. This CDR3 contains 16 residues. Per the germline V gene, CDR1 is MGHRA and CDR2 is YSYEKL.

This clone occurred once. The chain joins TRBV9 to TRBJ1-1, with D possibly matching TRBD1 (6 bases). V lost 0 bases and J 2 bases, leaving 11 bases between the germline ends. CDR1 is SGDLS, CDR2 YYNGEE, per germline. The length of the CDR3 is 15 residues. CDR3 coding DNA: TGTGCCAGCAGCGTAGGGGGGGGCAGAAACACTGAAGCTTTCTTT. This encodes CASSVGGGRNTEAFF.

The rearrangement links TRBV30 to TRBJ1-3; 8 bases are shared with TRBD1. CDR3 length equals 14 residues. Trimming at V came to 1 base and at J to 7 bases, leaving 6 bases not matched to a gene. Germline-derived CDR1 and CDR2 are GTSNPN and SVGIG (reference sequence). As DNA, the CDR3 is TGTGCCTGGAGTGCCGACAACAGGGGGAACACCATATATTTT. It translates to CAWSADNRGNTIYF.

The chain couples TRBV2 to TRBJ1-1; unclear D gene. Trimming took off 10 bases at V and 2 bases at J, with 11 bases between the two ends. This CDR3 comprises 12 residues. Germline loops: CDR1 SNHLY, CDR2 FYNNEI. The CDR3 nucleotides read TGTGCCACCAACATTCTCAACACTGAAGCTTTCTTT. Protein product: CATNILNTEAFF.

This clone was recorded only once. This chain uses TRBV5-1 with TRBJ1-1; 7 nucleotides match TRBD1. Germline values: CDR1 SGHRS, CDR2 YFSETQ. V shed 4 bases, J shed 0 bases, and the junction held 12 bases outside the gene matches. The CDR3 contains 17 residues. CDR3 sequence reads: CASSRTGAALLNTEAFF. Written as DNA, the CDR3 is TGCGCCAGCAGCCGTACAGGGGCCGCTCTCCTGAACACTGAAGCTTTCTTT. The whole variable domain, remainder taken from reference TRBV5-1 and TRBJ1-1, is KAGVTQTPRYLIKTRGQQVTLSCSPISGHRSVSWYQQTPGQGLQFLFEYFSETQRNKGNFPGRFSGRQFSNSRSEMNVSTLELGDSALYLCASSRTGAALLNTEAFFGQGTRLTVV.

This clone appeared once. The rearrangement links TRBV7-3 to TRBJ2-1; tentatively, D is TRBD1 (6 bases). Trimming cost V 5 bases and J 1 base, with 12 bases left between them. The germline V gene encodes CDR1 SGHTA and CDR2 FQGTGA. The CDR3 sequence is 15 residues long. The CDR3 region has the DNA TGTGCCAGCAGCGTAGGGGGTCCGTCCTACAATGAGCAGTTCTTC. Its translation: CASSVGGPSYNEQFF.